The sequence of this T cell receptor (beta chain) was determined in a study of shared clonotypes between healthy human individuals (dated by TCRdb to about 2020). About the investigation overall: A couple of women and a few men aged 18 to 49 years were included in the cohort. For each donor, CD4 naive and CD4 memory were each run on three plates, CD8 naive on two plates, and CD8 memory on one plate. To estimate repertoire size and how much clonotype sharing occurs between individuals, the study deeply sequenced the blood TCR repertoires of several healthy adults. To increase sequencing depth and limit assay-specific biases, TCR repertoire library preparation and sequencing were carried out by different laboratories using diverse techniques. Between about 0.94 and 8.9 billion PBMCs per donor were obtained by leukapheresis. What the authors observed across the whole study: Rarefaction of sorted-subset datasets indicated incomplete sequencing despite the large sequencing depth. Pairwise subsampling indicated that sequencing depth was expected to affect the degree of clonotype sharing among donors. Sharing across a few donors was observed for approximately 5% of naive CD4, over 3% of naive CD8, 2% to 2.5% of memory CD4, and roughly 0.43% of memory CD8 clonotypes. Compared with non-shared clonotypes, clonotypes shared by all four sorted-subset donors had higher generation probabilities. The genetic and exposure-history diversity represented was limited by the small number of donors. Naive subsets generally had larger estimated clonotype richness than memory subsets. Sampling was restricted to blood, and TCR repertoires in tissues likely differ from the TCR repertoires found in blood.

TCR CDR3 regions were amplified from genomic DNA by multiplex PCR using the deep immunoSEQ assay. Extracted genomic DNA from each cell subset was distributed evenly across all wells of several immunoSEQ 96-well plates, and each plate was treated as a replicate. For sorted subsets, around 200 ng genomic DNA, equal to tens of thousands of T cell genomes, was loaded into each replicate PCR. Purified libraries were measured with a Qubit 3.0 fluorometer, size-checked on a Bioanalyzer 2100, and measured again with the KAPA Library Quantification kit. A separate single-read 150-cycle Illumina NextSeq 550 flow cell was used to sequence each immunoSEQ 96-well plate. As for the authors' bioinformatics: Because the immunoSEQ output held only junctional sequences and lacked quality scores, the filtering could not match the filtering applied to full-length reads. Sequences were annotated with PyIR, a Python wrapper for IgBLAST v1.9, using IMGT germline references to assign V/J genes and CDR3. Reads were filtered out if the reads had weak V/J assignments (E-value above 1e-6), no CDR3, stop codons, out-of-frame junctions, or ambiguous translated residues. V3J clonotypes were defined as sequences sharing an identical inferred V gene, J gene, and CDR3 amino acid sequence. Percentage overlap between repertoires was computed as shared unique clonotypes divided by the size of the smaller repertoire. Richness of each repertoire was evaluated using RTK rarefaction, the Chao1 estimator, and Recon v2.1 estimates of unobserved clonotypes. Generation probabilities for all TCRbeta clonotypes obtained by the gDNA method from several donors were computed using OLGA. Imported from immuneACCESS, the table was reduced by TCRdb to in-frame sequences with V and J called. These copies leave out some clones; in studies compared against another copy, an unresolved V gene accounts for under half, and the cause of the remainder is not known. That table furnishes V, J and clone size, whereas the DNA furnished D and trimming. The sample table holds roughly 2,000,000 clones, of which about 95% were seen once. The top ten clonotypes cover roughly 1% of the sample.

As regards this clone: No cognate antigen has been identified for it. No per-base quality is available; no much larger clone lies one base away.

The V end loses 8 bases and the J end loses 3 bases, and a stretch of 17 bases separates them. From a lookup of the germline V gene (reference sequence), CDR1 and CDR2 are SEHNR and FQNEAQ. From the cysteine up to the phenylalanine, the CDR3 has a length of 14 residues. This entry keeps only the CDR3 DNA: 42 bases, framed from base 1. For the CD8 naive samples, CD45RO-negative cells were positively selected for CCR7, yielding a CD45RA+CCR7+ population from which TemRA cells were excluded. The donors were healthy, HIV-negative adults who had no recently reported acute infections or vaccinations. All donors were Caucasian adults living in Nashville, Tennessee, USA. After blood collection by leukapheresis, PBMCs were isolated using Ficoll-Histopaque density gradient centrifugation and then cryopreserved in the vapor phase of liquid nitrogen. Purity and quantity of every magnetically sorted T cell population were checked by analytical flow cytometry. Genomic DNA was isolated from every sorted fraction and measured by UV absorbance on a Nanodrop 2000c.

The V gene is TRBV7-9 and the J gene is TRBJ2-7; TRBD1 is a weak D gene call, 5 bases matching. The TCR was taken from a man aged 18 to 29 in good health. Sequencing used naive CD8+ T cells sorted from blood. The cell subset or site label of this sample denotes: CD45RA+CCR7+. The DNA sequence is as follows: TGTGCCAGCCAACCTGGGTCAGGGAACTACGAGCAGTACTTC. The resulting protein is CASQPGSGNYEQYF.